A selection of T cell receptor beta chains follows, all from one sample in a study of T cells after yellow fever vaccination. TCRdb fed the 5' RACE reads into MiXCR, producing one record per CDR3 protein. The table has about 300,000 distinct CDR3 sequences, 8.7% seen once. Sequences were derived from CD4+ T cells sorted from PBMCs, sampled 5 days after the yellow fever booster vaccination. All receptors come from a man younger than 35 who received the YFV17D yellow fever vaccine. The CDR3 runs from the conserved cysteine through the conserved F or W. A D gene is named only where the DNA matches it firmly. Not every row has a clone size; where given, it reads once, few, many or a size class.

d_call	v_call	j_call	clone_size	cdr3_aa	cdr3_nt
TRBD1	TRBV5-1	TRBJ1-6	.	CASSFSGQVNSPLHF	TGCGCCAGCAGCTTCTCTGGACAGGTCAATTCACCCCTCCACTTT
.	TRBV18	TRBJ2-3	.	CASSPPVTGTTDTQYF	TGTGCCAGCTCACCACCGGTAACAGGCACCACAGATACGCAGTATTTT
.	TRBV9	TRBJ2-5	few	CASSLGGHFYQETQYF	TGTGCCAGCAGCCTGGGGGGACACTTCTACCAAGAGACCCAGTACTTC
TRBD2	TRBV6-5	TRBJ2-1	.	CASSVTSGSSYNEQFF	TGTGCCAGCAGTGTGACTAGCGGTTCCTCCTACAATGAGCAGTTCTTC
.	TRBV5-1	TRBJ1-2	many	CASHPGEQGLYGYTF	TGCGCCAGTCACCCCGGGGAACAGGGACTCTATGGCTACACCTTC
TRBD1	TRBV12-3/TRBV12-4	TRBJ2-5	.	CASSLVGQGLGTQYF	TGTGCCAGCAGTTTAGTGGGACAGGGGCTGGGGACCCAGTACTTC
.	TRBV5-4	TRBJ2-1	.	CASSGGPRVNNEQFF	TGTGCCAGCAGCGGTGGGCCGCGGGTTAACAATGAGCAGTTCTTC
.	TRBV10-3	TRBJ2-7	.	CAISESTVFPREQYF	TGTGCCATCAGTGAGTCGACAGTGTTTCCTAGGGAGCAGTACTTC
.	TRBV25-1	TRBJ1-2	.	CASSVAGTDGYTF	TGTGCCAGCAGTGTTGCCGGGACCGATGGCTACACCTTC
.	TRBV4-1	TRBJ1-5	few	CASSHNWNQPQHF	TGCGCCAGCAGCCACAATTGGAATCAGCCCCAGCATTTT